The rows below give T cell receptor beta chains drawn from one sample of a study of radiation and T cells in renal cell carcinoma. TCRdb keeps only in-frame clones here, not all; method: immunoSEQ multiplex PCR. The sample consists of 150,000 or so clones, about 91% of them appearing once. The specimen comprised blood, sampled from a patient whose treatment included radiotherapy and nephrectomy. These receptors all come from a woman in her forties or fifties with renal cell carcinoma. CDR3s include the opening cysteine and the closing phenylalanine or tryptophan. Each record gives: clone size, D gene, J gene, V gene, CDR3 protein, CDR3 DNA. D genes are given only for firm matches. A row's size may be missing; if present it is once, few, many or a size class.

. . TRBJ2-1 TRBV5-4 CASSFRQVGNEQFF TGTGCCAGCAGCTTCCGACAGGTCGGGAATGAGCAGTTCTTC
. TRBD2 TRBJ2-5 TRBV5-5 CASSQMGLQQETQYF TGTGCCAGCAGCCAAATGGGACTACAGCAAGAGACCCAGTACTTC
. . TRBJ1-3 TRBV9 CASSVVVDSGLGTIYF TGTGCCAGCAGCGTCGTCGTGGATAGTGGATTGGGCACCATATATTTT
. . TRBJ2-2 TRBV5-1 CASSSTDTGELFF TGCGCCAGCAGTTCGACGGACACCGGGGAGCTGTTTTTT
. TRBD1 TRBJ2-7 TRBV6-5 CASSRQGNEQYF TGTGCCAGCAGTCGACAGGGAAACGAGCAGTACTTC
. . TRBJ2-6 TRBV19 CASSIRRASSGANVLTF TGTGCCAGTAGTATACGCAGGGCGAGCTCTGGGGCCAACGTCCTGACTTTC
once . TRBJ1-4 TRBV6-5 CASGRHNEKLFF TGTGCCAGCGGACGCCATAATGAAAAACTGTTTTTT
. . TRBJ2-7 TRBV4-1 CASSQDGSVSEQYF TGCGCCAGCAGCCAAGATGGGTCCGTAAGCGAGCAGTACTTC
. . TRBJ2-7 TRBV5-6 CASSLETAARQYF TGTGCCAGCAGCTTAGAAACAGCCGCCCGGCAGTACTTC
. TRBD1 TRBJ2-1 TRBV6-1 CASSPQGYYNEQFF TGTGCCAGCAGTCCACAGGGGTATTACAATGAGCAGTTCTTC
. TRBD1 TRBJ2-3 TRBV7-9 CASSLGGTGGTQYF TGTGCCAGCAGCCTCGGCGGGACAGGGGGTACGCAGTATTTT
. TRBD1 TRBJ2-7 TRBV6-5 CASSAYGTGGYEQYF TGTGCCAGCAGTGCCTACGGGACAGGGGGCTACGAGCAGTACTTC
. . TRBJ1-3 TRBV7-9 CASTPGGAGNTIYF TGTGCCAGCACCCCGGGGGGGGCTGGAAACACCATATATTTT
once . TRBJ1-2 TRBV2 CASSATGTANYGYTF TGTGCCAGCAGTGCCACCGGGACGGCTAACTATGGCTACACCTTC
. TRBD2 TRBJ2-1 TRBV6-4 CASSEGLADYNEQFF TGTGCCAGCAGTGAGGGACTAGCGGACTACAATGAGCAGTTCTTC
. . TRBJ2-7 TRBV18 CASSPAGRYYEQYF TGTGCCAGCTCACCAGCGGGCAGGTACTACGAGCAGTACTTC
. TRBD1 TRBJ2-4 TRBV25-1 CASSRQGEVAKNIQYF TGTGCCAGCAGTCGACAGGGGGAAGTGGCCAAAAACATTCAGTACTTC
. . TRBJ2-3 TRBV27 CASSSVTDTQYF TGTGCCAGCAGTTCCGTCACAGATACGCAGTATTTT
. . TRBJ2-7 TRBV5-1 CASSLATGQGTYEQYF TGCGCCAGCAGCTTGGCGACAGGTCAGGGCACCTACGAGCAGTACTTC
. . TRBJ1-3 TRBV6-5 CASSQGPSSGNTIYF TGTGCCAGCAGCCAGGGACCCAGCTCTGGAAACACCATATATTTT
. TRBD1 TRBJ1-1 TRBV18 CASSPGTGGMNTEAFF TGTGCCAGCTCACCTGGGACAGGCGGTATGAACACTGAAGCTTTCTTT
. TRBD1 TRBJ1-4 TRBV6-1 CASGQATEEKLFF TGTGCCAGCGGACAGGCCACGGAGGAAAAACTGTTTTTT
. . TRBJ1-2 TRBV7-9 CASSLAVEQGYTF TGTGCCAGCAGCCTGGCGGTGGAGCAGGGCTACACCTTC
. TRBD2 TRBJ2-3 TRBV5-1 CASSAGLAGGTDTQYF TGCGCCAGCAGCGCGGGACTAGCGGGGGGGACAGATACGCAGTATTTT